This TCR beta chain was captured in a study of Ad26.COV2.S vaccination and SARS-CoV-2 variants. As for the study in general: The COV1001 Ad26.COV2.S trial arm included the donor.

Treatment meaning: 15 to 20 received Ad26.COV2.S at low or high dose, single or two shots; 5 received placebo; per-sample allocation not given. At day 63 after the first vaccine or placebo injection, samples were drawn. The donor was a Boston adult aged 18-55 years. Vaccination employed an Ad26 vector expressing the Wuhan-strain SARS-CoV-2 spike. The table came from immunoSEQ multiplex PCR; TCRdb's copy has only in-frame clones and leaves some out. The data show a few hundred thousand clones, around 90% seen once. This CDR3 has 15 residues. Germline V lookup: CDR1 GTSNPN, CDR2 SVGIG (reference sequence). V lost 3 bases to trimming and J lost 1 base, with 13 bases between them.

The TCR was taken from a person between 18 and 65 years old who received the Ad26.COV2.S COVID-19 vaccine or a placebo. The sequenced sample was peripheral blood, obtained in a trial of Ad26.COV2.S vaccine versus placebo. The chain joins TRBV30 to TRBJ1-5; maybe TRBD1 (6 bases). The CDR3 region has the DNA TGTGCCTGGAGCTACCGAACAGGGAGCAATCAGCCCCAGCATTTT. The encoded protein is CAWSYRTGSNQPQHF.